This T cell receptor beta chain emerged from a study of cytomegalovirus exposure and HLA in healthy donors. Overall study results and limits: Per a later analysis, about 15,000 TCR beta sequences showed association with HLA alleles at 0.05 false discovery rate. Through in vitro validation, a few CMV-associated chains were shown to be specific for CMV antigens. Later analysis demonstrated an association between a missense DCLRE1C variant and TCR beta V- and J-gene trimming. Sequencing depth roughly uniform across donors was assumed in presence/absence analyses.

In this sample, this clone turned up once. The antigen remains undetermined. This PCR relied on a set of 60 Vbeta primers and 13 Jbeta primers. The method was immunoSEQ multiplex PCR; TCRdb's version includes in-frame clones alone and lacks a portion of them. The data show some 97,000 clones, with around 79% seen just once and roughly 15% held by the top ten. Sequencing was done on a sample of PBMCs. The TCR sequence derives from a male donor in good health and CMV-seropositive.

The CDR3: CASSQEVGRNTEAFF. For the CDR3, the DNA is TGCGCCAGCAGCCAAGAAGTGGGCAGGAACACTGAAGCTTTCTTT. The chain combines TRBV4-1 with TRBJ1-1; D uncertain. Germline loops: CDR1 MGHRA, CDR2 YSYEKL. The ends were cut back, 0 bases at V and 1 base at J, with 9 bases in the middle. This CDR3 comprises 15 residues.